What follows are 14 T cell receptor beta chains derived from one specimen sequenced in a study of vaccination effects on CD4 cells after COVID-19 (dated by TCRdb to between 2022 and 2023). After more than 9 days of culture, CD4+ T cells were isolated with the EasySep CD4+ T cell isolation kit. Each participant got two doses of an mRNA SARS-CoV-2 vaccine, either BNT162b2 or mRNA-1273. These receptors' antigens are unknown. The library relied on the immunoSEQ multiplex PCR assay. TCRdb took over this immuneACCESS table, retaining in-frame rearrangements with V and J assigned. Such tables are incomplete; in checked studies, under half of the missing clones stem from an unresolved V gene, and the remainder is unexplained. The sample includes fewer than 75,000 clones, with around 73% observed a single time. More than 4% of the sample rests with the top ten. The source was CD4+ T cells from PBMCs cultured without peptide, collected after COVID-19 vaccination. These receptors all stem from a human donor who received a COVID-19 vaccine.

This clone has a handful of counts. The V and J genes are TRBV20-1 and TRBJ1-5; D gene ambiguous. CDR3 length equals 18 residues. Per the germline V gene, CDR1 is DFQATT and CDR2 is SNEGSKA (reference sequence). V was shortened by 3 bases and J by 0 bases, with 21 bases between the two germline ends. The CDR3 DNA reads TGCAGTGCTAGTTCCACGGACGGCATCCTTCATAGCAATCAGCCCCAGCATTTT. Protein: CSASSTDGILHSNQPQHF.

V is TRBV12-5 and J is TRBJ1-1, with D possibly being TRBD1 (5 bases). CDR1 is LGHNT, CDR2 FRNRAP, per germline. V was cut by 2 bases and J by 0 bases, with 7 bases left in between. This CDR3 has 14 amino acids. The CDR3 DNA reads as TGTGCTAGTGGTTTGACGGGGCTGAACACTGAAGCTTTCTTT. Protein product: CASGLTGLNTEAFF.

V usage is TRBV2 and J usage is TRBJ1-2, with D perhaps TRBD1 (6 bases). CDR1 SNHLY and CDR2 FYNNEI come from the germline V gene. The CDR3 spans 15 residues. V lost 1 base to trimming and J lost 2 bases, with 11 bases between them. The CDR3 DNA follows: TGTGCCAGCAGTGAAGGAACAGGGTACAACTATGGCTACACCTTC. Translated: CASSEGTGYNYGYTF.

The V and J genes are TRBV5-1 and TRBJ1-4; TRBD1 aligns across 8 bases. The CDR3 loop spans 15 amino acids. With 5 bases clipped from V and 7 bases from J, the junction kept 10 bases outside the gene matches. The germline gives CDR1 SGHRS, CDR2 YFSETQ. This CDR3 reads CASSYGGQGAEKLFF. The CDR3 nucleotides are TGCGCCAGCAGTTACGGTGGACAGGGCGCTGAAAAACTGTTTTTT.

This chain joins TRBV5-1 and TRBJ1-2, with a weak D call TRBD1 (5 bases). This CDR3 is built from 13 residues. Germline-derived CDR1 and CDR2 are SGHRS and YFSETQ. The V end was cut by 0 bases, the J end by 6 bases, with 9 bases between. CDR3 loop: CASSLGQGNGYTF. The CDR3 nucleotides are TGCGCCAGCAGCTTGGGCCAGGGTAATGGCTACACCTTC.

In nucleotides, the CDR3 is TGCGCCAGCAGCTTCTCAGGGGACACCGGGGAGCTGTTTTTT. Translation: CASSFSGDTGELFF. The J gene is TRBJ2-2, the V gene TRBV5-1, with a weak D call TRBD1 (6 bases). Trimming cost V 2 bases and J 3 bases, with 8 bases left between them. CDR3 length: 14 residues. Germline CDR1 SGHRS, CDR2 YFSETQ.

This clone was found a few times. The chain has TRBV7-3 and TRBJ1-1; TRBD1 matches at 8 bases. V lost 2 bases and J lost 7; bases outside the gene matches: 9. The CDR3 is made up of 15 amino acids. Germline V gene data show CDR1 as SGHTA and CDR2 as FQGTGA. CDR3 in DNA: TGTGCCAGCAGCTTATCTCAAGACAGGGGATATGAAGCTTTCTTT. It codes for CASSLSQDRGYEAFF.

The chain links TRBV6-5 to TRBJ1-1; 7 positions match TRBD1. Germline V lookup: CDR1 MNHEY, CDR2 SVGAGI. V was pared by 2 bases and J by 0 bases, with 3 bases of the junction left unmatched. The CDR3 is made up of 15 amino acids. DNA for the CDR3: TGTGCCAGCAGTTACGGGGGACAGATGAACACTGAAGCTTTCTTT. Protein sequence: CASSYGGQMNTEAFF.

The CDR3, as DNA: TGTGCCACCAGTGAGAGGAGGGACAGGGACCTTGCAACTAATGAAAAACTGTTTTTT. Protein product: CATSERRDRDLATNEKLFF. The rearrangement uses TRBV24-1 and TRBJ1-4, with 9 nucleotides matching TRBD1. This CDR3 comprises 19 residues. From germline, CDR1 is KGHDR and CDR2 SFDVKD. The V segment lost 4 bases and the J segment 0 bases; nucleotides outside the gene matches: 11.

This clone was seen only once. The gene calls are TRBV6-1 and TRBJ2-3; possible D gene TRBD1, 5 bases. In germline, CDR1 is MNHNS, CDR2 SASEGT. CDR3 size: 16 residues. Between the trimmed V and J ends, which lost 4 bases and 4 bases, there was a span of 18 bases. This CDR3 reads CASSARPQGGADTQYF. CDR3 sequence (DNA): TGTGCCAGCAGTGCCCGGCCCCAGGGTGGGGCAGATACGCAGTATTTT.

The chain is built from TRBV4-3 and TRBJ1-2; 7 positions agree with TRBD1. Per the germline V gene, CDR1 is LGHNA and CDR2 is YSLEER. The CDR3 spans 13 residues. The trim removed 11 bases at V and 6 bases at J, leaving 12 bases unmatched. CDR3 amino acids: CAPHTGERDGYTF. In DNA form, the CDR3 reads TGCGCCCCACACACAGGGGAAAGAGATGGCTACACCTTC.

V and J are TRBV6-5 and TRBJ1-6; unclear D gene. Germline lookup yields CDR1 MNHEY and CDR2 SVGAGI. V shed 5 bases and J shed 0 bases, with 5 bases lying between them. The CDR3 totals 14 residues. Here the CDR3 DNA reads TGTGCCAGCAGTATTAGCTCCTATAATTCACCCCTCCACTTT. It translates to CASSISSYNSPLHF.

The V and J genes are TRBV9 and TRBJ1-1; no clear D. V shed 0 bases and J shed 2 bases, with 11 bases lying between them. The CDR3 totals 15 residues. Germline V CDR1 and CDR2: SGDLS, YYNGEE. For the CDR3, the DNA is TGTGCCAGCAGCGTAGACGGTCGGGGAAACACTGAAGCTTTCTTT. Translating gives CASSVDGRGNTEAFF.

The chain is built from TRBV2 and TRBJ1-4; D uncertain. V lost 6 bases and J lost 1, with 9 bases in between. The CDR3 contains 14 residues. Per the germline V gene, CDR1 is SNHLY and CDR2 is FYNNEI. The CDR3 bases are TGTGCCAGCAGAGCGGGAGTAACTAATGAAAAACTGTTTTTT. It specifies CASRAGVTNEKLFF. The full variable domain, with the rest looked up from reference TRBV2 and TRBJ1-4, is EPEVTQTPSHQVTQMGQEVILRCVPISNHLYFYWYRQILGQKVEFLVSFYNNEISEKSEIFDDQFSVERPDGSNFTLKIRSTKLEDSAMYFCASRAGVTNEKLFFGSGTQLSVL.